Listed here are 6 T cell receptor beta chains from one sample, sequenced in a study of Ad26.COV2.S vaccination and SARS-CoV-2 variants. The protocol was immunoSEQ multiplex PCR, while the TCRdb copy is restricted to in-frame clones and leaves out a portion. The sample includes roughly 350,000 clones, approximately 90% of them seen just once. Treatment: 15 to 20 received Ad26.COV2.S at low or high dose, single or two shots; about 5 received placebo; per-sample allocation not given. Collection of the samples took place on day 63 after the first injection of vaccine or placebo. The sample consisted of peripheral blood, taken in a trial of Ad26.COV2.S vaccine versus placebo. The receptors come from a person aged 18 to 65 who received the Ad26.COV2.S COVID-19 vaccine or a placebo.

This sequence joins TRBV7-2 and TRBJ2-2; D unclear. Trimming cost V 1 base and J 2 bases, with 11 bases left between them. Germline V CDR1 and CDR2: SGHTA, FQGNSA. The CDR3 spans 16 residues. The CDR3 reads CASSLGPGRNTGELFF. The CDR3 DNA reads TGTGCCAGCAGCTTAGGTCCAGGTCGCAACACCGGGGAGCTGTTTTTT.

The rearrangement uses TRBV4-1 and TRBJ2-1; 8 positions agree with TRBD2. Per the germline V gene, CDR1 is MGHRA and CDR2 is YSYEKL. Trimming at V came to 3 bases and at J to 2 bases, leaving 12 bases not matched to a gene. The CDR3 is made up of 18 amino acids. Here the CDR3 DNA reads TGCGCCAGCAGCCACGGGGTCAGGCAGCGGGGGCCCTACAATGAGCAGTTCTTC. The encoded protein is CASSHGVRQRGPYNEQFF.

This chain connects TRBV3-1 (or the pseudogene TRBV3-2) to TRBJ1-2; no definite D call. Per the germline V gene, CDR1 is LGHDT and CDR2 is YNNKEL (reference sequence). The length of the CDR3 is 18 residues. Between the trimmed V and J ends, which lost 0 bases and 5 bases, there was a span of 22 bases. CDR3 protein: CASSQDGFRGALVYGYTF. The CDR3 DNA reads TGTGCCAGCAGCCAAGATGGGTTTCGGGGAGCCCTTGTATATGGCTACACCTTC.

The CDR3 sequence: CSVEDMTVRLYF. The CDR3 nucleotides are TGCAGCGTTGAAGATATGACAGTGCGGCTGTATTTT. The chain couples TRBV29-1 to TRBJ2-3; a possible D gene is TRBD1 (5 bases). This CDR3 spans 12 amino acids. The V end was cut by 0 bases, the J end by 14 bases, with 15 bases between. CDR1 SQVTM and CDR2 ANQGSEA come from the germline V gene.

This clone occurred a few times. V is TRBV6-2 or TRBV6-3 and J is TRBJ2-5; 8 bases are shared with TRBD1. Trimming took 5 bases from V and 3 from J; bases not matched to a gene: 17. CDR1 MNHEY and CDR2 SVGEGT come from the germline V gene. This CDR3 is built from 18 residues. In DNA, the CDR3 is TGTGCCAGCAGTCAGAGCGTCCGGGACAGGTTCCCGAAAGAGACCCAGTACTTC. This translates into CASSQSVRDRFPKETQYF.

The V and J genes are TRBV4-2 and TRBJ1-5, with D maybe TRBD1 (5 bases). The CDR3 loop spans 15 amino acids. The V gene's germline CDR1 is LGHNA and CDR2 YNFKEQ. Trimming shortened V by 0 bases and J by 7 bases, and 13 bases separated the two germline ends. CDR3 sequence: CASSQDRIGDQPQHF. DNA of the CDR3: TGTGCCAGCAGCCAAGATCGAATCGGGGACCAGCCCCAGCATTTT.